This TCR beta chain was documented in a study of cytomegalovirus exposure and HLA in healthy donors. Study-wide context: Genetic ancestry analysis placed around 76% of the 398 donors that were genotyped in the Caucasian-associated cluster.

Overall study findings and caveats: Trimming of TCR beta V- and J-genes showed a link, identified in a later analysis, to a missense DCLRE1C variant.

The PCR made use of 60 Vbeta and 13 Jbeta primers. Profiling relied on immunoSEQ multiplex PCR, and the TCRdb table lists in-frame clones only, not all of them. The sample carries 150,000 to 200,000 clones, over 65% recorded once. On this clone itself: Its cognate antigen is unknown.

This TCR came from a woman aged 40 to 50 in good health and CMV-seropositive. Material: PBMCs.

CDR3 protein: CASLRTAQPQHF. The CDR3 DNA is TGTGCCAGCCTGAGGACAGCTCAGCCCCAGCATTTT. V usage is TRBV28 and J usage is TRBJ1-5, with D perhaps matching TRBD1 (6 bases). The germline V gene encodes CDR1 MDHEN and CDR2 SYDVKM. The V and J ends lost 8 bases and 6 bases respectively, with 11 bases between them. The CDR3 sequence is 12 residues long.